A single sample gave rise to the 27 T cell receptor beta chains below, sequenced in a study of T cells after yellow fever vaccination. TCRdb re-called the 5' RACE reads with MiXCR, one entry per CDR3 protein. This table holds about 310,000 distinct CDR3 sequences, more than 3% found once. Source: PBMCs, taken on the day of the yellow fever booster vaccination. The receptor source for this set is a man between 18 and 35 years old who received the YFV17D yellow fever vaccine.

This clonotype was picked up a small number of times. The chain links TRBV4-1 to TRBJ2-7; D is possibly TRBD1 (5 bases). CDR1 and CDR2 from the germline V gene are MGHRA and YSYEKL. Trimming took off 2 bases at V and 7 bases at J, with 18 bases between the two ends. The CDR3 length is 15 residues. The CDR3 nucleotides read TGCGCCAGCAGCCAAAAGACCGCAGGGTCGCGAGAGCAGTACTTC. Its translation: CASSQKTAGSREQYF.

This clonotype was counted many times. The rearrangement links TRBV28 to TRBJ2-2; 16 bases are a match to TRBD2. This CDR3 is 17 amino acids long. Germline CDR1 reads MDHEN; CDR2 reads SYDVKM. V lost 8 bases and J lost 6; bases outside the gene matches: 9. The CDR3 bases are TGTGCCAGCCGGGGACTAGCGGGGGGGACAAGGGCCGGGGAGCTGTTTTTT. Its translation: CASRGLAGGTRAGELFF.

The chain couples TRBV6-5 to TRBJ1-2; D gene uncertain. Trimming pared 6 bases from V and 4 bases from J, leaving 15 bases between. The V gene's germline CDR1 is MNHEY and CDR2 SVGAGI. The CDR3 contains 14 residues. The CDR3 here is CASSPFMGGYGYTF. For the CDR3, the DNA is TGTGCCAGCAGCCCCTTTATGGGAGGCTATGGCTACACCTTC.

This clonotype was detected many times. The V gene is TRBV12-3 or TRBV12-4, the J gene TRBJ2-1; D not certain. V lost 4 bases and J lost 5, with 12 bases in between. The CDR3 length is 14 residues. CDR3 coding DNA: TGTGCCAGCAGTTCAAGGGTCTTTGACAATGAGCAGTTCTTC. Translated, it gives CASSSRVFDNEQFF.

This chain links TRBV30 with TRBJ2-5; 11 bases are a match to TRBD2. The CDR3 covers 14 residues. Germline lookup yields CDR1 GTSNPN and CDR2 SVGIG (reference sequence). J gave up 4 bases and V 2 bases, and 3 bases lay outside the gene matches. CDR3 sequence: CAWSSTSGVETQYF. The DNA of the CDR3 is TGTGCCTGGAGTTCGACTAGCGGGGTAGAGACCCAGTACTTC. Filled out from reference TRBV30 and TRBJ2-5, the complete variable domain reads SQTIHQWPATLVQPVGSPLSLECTVEGTSNPNLYWYRQAAGRGLQLLFYSVGIGQISSEVPQNLSASRPQDRQFILSSKKLLLSDSGFYLCAWSSTSGVETQYFGPGTRLLVL.

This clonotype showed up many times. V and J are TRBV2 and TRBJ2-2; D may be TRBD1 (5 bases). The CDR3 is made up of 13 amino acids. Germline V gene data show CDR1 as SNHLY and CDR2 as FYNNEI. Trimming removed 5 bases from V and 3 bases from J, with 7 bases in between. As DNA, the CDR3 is TGTGCCAGCAGTAGACAGTACACCGGGGAGCTGTTTTTT. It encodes CASSRQYTGELFF.

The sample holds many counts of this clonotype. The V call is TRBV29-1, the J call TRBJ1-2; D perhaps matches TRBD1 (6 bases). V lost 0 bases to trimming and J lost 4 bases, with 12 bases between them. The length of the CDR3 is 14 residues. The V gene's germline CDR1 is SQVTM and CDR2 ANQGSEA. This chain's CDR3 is CSVEDEGRGYGYTF. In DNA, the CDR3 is TGCAGCGTTGAAGATGAGGGCAGGGGCTATGGCTACACCTTC. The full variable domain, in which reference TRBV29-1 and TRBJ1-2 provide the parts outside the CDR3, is SAVISQKPSRDICQRGTSLTIQCQVDSQVTMMFWYRQQPGQSLTLIATANQGSEATYESGFVIDKFPISRPNLTFSTLTVSNMSPEDSSIYLCSVEDEGRGYGYTFGSGTRLTVV.

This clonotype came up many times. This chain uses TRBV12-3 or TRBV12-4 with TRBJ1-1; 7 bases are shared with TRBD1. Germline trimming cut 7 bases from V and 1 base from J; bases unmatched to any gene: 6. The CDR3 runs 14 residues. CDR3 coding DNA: TGTGCCAGCACCTTGGGGACAGAGAACACTGAAGCTTTCTTT. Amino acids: CASTLGTENTEAFF.

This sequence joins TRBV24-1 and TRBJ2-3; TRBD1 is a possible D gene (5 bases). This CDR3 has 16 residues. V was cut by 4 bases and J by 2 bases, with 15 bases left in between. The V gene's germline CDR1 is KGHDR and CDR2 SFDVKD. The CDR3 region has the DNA TGTGCCACCAGTGAAGCCCAGGACACTTTCACAGATACGCAGTATTTT. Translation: CATSEAQDTFTDTQYF.

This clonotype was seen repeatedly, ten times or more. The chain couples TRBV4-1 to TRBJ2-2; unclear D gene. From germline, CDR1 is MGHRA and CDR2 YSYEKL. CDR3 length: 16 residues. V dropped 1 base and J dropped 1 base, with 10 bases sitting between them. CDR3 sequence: CASSQVIGQNTGELFF. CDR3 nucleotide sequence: TGCGCCAGCAGCCAAGTGATAGGCCAGAACACCGGGGAGCTGTTTTTT.

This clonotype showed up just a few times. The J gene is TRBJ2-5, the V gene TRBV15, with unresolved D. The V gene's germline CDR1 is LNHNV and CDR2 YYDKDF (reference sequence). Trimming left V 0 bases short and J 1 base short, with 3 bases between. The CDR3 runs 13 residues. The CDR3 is CATSRETQETQYF. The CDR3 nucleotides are TGTGCCACCAGCAGAGAAACCCAAGAGACCCAGTACTTC.

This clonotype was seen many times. The CDR3: CASSWSGPQPQHF. The CDR3 nucleotides are TGCGCCAGCAGCTGGAGTGGGCCTCAGCCCCAGCATTTT. The chain couples TRBV5-1 to TRBJ1-5; D gene ambiguous. The CDR3 loop spans 13 amino acids. With 3 bases removed from V and 6 bases from J, the gap between germline ends came to 10 bases. CDR1 and CDR2 (germline): SGHRS, YFSETQ.

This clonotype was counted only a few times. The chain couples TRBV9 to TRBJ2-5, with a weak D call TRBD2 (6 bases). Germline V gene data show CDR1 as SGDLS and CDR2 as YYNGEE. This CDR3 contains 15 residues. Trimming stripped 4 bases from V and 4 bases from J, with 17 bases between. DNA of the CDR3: TGTGCCAGCAGCCGCCGGGACTCGATTCTAGAGACCCAGTACTTC. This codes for CASSRRDSILETQYF.

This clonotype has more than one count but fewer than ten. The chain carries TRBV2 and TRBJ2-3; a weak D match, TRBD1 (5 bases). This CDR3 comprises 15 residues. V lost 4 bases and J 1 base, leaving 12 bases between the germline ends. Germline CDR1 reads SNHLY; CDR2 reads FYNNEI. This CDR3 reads CASSGGSRGTDTQYF. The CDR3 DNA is TGTGCCAGCAGTGGTGGCAGCAGGGGCACAGATACGCAGTATTTT.

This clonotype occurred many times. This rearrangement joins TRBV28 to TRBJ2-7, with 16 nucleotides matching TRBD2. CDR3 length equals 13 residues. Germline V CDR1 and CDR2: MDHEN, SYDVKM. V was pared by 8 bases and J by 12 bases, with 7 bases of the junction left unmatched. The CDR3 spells CASAGTSGGALYV. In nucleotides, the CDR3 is TGTGCCAGCGCAGGGACTAGCGGGGGGGCTCTGTACGTC.

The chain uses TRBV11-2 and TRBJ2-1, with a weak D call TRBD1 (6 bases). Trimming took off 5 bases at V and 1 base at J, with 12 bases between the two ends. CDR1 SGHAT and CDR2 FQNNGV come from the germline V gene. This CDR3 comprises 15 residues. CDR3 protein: CASSTHRASYNEQFF. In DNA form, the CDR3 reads TGTGCCAGCAGCACCCACAGGGCTTCCTACAATGAGCAGTTCTTC. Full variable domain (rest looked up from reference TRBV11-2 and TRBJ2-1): EAGVAQSPRYKIIEKRQSVAFWCNPISGHATLYWYQQILGQGPKLLIQFQNNGVVDDSQLPKDRFSAERLKGVDSTLKIQPAKLEDSAVYLCASSTHRASYNEQFFGPGTRLTVL.

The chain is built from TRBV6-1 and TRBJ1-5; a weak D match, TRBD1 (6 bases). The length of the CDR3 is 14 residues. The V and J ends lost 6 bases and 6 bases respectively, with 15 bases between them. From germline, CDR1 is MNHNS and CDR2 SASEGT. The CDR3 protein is CASSTDRQLQPQHF. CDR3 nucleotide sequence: TGTGCCAGCAGCACGGACAGACAGCTTCAGCCCCAGCATTTT.

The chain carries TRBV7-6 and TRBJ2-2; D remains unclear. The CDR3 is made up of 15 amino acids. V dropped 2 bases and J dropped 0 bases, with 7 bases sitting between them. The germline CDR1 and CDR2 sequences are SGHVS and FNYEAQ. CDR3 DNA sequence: TGTGCCAGCAGCTTACTCGGGCCGAACACCGGGGAGCTGTTTTTT. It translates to CASSLLGPNTGELFF.

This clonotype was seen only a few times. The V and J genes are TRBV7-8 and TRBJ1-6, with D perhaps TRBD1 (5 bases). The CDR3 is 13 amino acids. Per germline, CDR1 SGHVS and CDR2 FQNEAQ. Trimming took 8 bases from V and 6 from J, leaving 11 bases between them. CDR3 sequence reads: CASSGTGNSPLHF. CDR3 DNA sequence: TGTGCCAGCTCCGGGACCGGTAATTCACCCCTCCACTTT.

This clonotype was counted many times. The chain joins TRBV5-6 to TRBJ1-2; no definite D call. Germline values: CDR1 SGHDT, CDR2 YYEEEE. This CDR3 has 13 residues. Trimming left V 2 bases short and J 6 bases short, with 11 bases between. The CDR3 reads CASSFSGRNGYTF. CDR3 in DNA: TGTGCCAGCAGCTTCTCCGGGAGGAATGGCTACACCTTC.

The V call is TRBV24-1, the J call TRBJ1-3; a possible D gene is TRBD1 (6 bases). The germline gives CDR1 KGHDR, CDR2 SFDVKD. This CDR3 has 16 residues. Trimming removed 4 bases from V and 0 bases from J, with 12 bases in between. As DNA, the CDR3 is TGTGCCACCAGTGACCCTCAGGGGCCCTCTGGAAACACCATATATTTT. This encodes CATSDPQGPSGNTIYF.

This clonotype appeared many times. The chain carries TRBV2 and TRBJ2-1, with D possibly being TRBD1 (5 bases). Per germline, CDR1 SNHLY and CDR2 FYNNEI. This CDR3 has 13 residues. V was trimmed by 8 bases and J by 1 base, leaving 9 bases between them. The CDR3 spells CASQGTSYNEQFF. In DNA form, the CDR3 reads TGTGCCAGCCAGGGAACGTCCTACAATGAGCAGTTCTTC. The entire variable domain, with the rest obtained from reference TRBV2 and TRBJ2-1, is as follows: EPEVTQTPSHQVTQMGQEVILRCVPISNHLYFYWYRQILGQKVEFLVSFYNNEISEKSEIFDDQFSVERPDGSNFTLKIRSTKLEDSAMYFCASQGTSYNEQFFGPGTRLTVL.

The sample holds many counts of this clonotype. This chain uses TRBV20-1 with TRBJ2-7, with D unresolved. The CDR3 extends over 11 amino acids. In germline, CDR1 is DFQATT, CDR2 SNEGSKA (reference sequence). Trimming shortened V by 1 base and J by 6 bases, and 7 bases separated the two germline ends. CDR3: CSARVRGEQYF. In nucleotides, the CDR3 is TGCAGTGCTAGAGTGAGAGGCGAGCAGTACTTC.

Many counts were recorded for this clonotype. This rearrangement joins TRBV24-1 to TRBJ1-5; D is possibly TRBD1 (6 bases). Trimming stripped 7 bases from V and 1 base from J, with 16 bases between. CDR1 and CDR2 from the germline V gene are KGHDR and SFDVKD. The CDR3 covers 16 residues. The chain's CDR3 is CATSQGGSWSNQPQHF. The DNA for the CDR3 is TGTGCCACCAGCCAAGGGGGGAGCTGGAGCAATCAGCCCCAGCATTTT.

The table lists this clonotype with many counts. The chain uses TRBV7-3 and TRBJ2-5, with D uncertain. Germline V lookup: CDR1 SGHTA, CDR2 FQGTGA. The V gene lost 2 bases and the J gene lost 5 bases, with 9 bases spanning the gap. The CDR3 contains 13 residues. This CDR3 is CASSLGLGETQYF. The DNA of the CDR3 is TGTGCCAGCAGCTTAGGCCTGGGGGAGACCCAGTACTTC.

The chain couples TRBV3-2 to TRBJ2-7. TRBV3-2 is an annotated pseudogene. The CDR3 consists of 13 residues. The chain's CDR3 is CASSPLTAAEQYV. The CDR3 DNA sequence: TGTGCCAGCAGCCCCTTAACGGCAGCCGAGCAGTACGTC.

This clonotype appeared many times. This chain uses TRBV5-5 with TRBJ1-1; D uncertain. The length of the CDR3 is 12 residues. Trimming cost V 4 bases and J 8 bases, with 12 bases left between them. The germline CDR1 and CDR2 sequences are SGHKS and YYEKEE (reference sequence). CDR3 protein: CASSPSWEEAFF. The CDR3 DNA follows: TGTGCCAGCAGCCCCAGTTGGGAGGAAGCTTTCTTT.